This T cell receptor (beta chain) was observed in a study of T cell responses to AZD1222 COVID-19 vaccine. This CDR3 has 13 amino acids. CDR1 and CDR2 (germline): LGHNT, FRNRAP. Trimming took 6 bases from V and 5 from J, leaving 13 bases between them. Clones were read by immunoSEQ multiplex PCR, and TCRdb kept only the in-frame ones, dropping some. The sample records about 140,000 clones, 70% to 90% being singletons. Sample: peripheral blood, taken on day 0 of AZD1222 vaccination. This TCR was sampled from an adult in good health. This chain links TRBV12-5 with TRBJ1-1; possible D gene TRBD1, 6 bases. CDR3: CASGEAGETEAFF. The CDR3 nucleotides are TGTGCTAGTGGGGAGGCAGGGGAAACTGAAGCTTTCTTT.